These 3 T cell receptor beta chains were sequenced from one sample in a study of OX40 agonist ivuxolimab in advanced cancers. Libraries were prepared by immunoSEQ multiplex PCR; TCRdb keeps only in-frame clonotypes and omits some of them. Counted here are over 45,000 clones, around four fifths occurring once; the ten biggest clones make up 2.8%. Sequenced material: CD4+ or CD8+ T cells sorted from blood, taken in a trial of the OX40 agonist ivuxolimab. Receptors were obtained from an adult with an advanced solid tumor such as melanoma, head and neck, liver or kidney cancer.

The chain is built from TRBV19 and TRBJ1-1; weak D call: TRBD1 (5 bases). Trimming removed 5 bases from V and 2 bases from J, with 15 bases in between. Germline V gene sequence: CDR1 LNHDA, CDR2 SQIVND (reference sequence). CDR3 length equals 15 residues. The CDR3 is CASSGPGTVNTEAFF. CDR3 DNA: TGTGCCAGTAGTGGCCCCGGGACGGTAAACACTGAAGCTTTCTTT.

The CDR3 DNA follows: TGTGCCAGCAGCTTAGGGGATCCCTACGAGCAGTACTTC. Its protein product is CASSLGDPYEQYF. The chain employs TRBV7-9 and TRBJ2-7; D is uncertain. CDR3 size: 13 residues. Trimming left V 1 base short and J 2 bases short, with 6 bases between. Germline CDR1 SEHNR, CDR2 FQNEAQ (reference sequence). Looking up the rest from reference TRBV7-9 and TRBJ2-7 gives the full variable domain: DTGVSQNPRHKITKRGQNVTFRCDPISEHNRLYWYRQTLGQGPEFLTYFQNEAQLEKSRLLSDRFSAERPKGSFSTLEIQRTEQGDSAMYLCASSLGDPYEQYFGPGTRLTVT.

The chain couples TRBV18 to TRBJ1-1; tentatively, D is TRBD1 (6 bases). Per germline, CDR1 KGHSH and CDR2 LQKENI. The CDR3 consists of 15 residues. Trimming shortened V by 5 bases and J by 0 bases, and 13 bases separated the two germline ends. CDR3 region: CASSTGTTMNTEAFF. For the CDR3, the DNA is TGTGCCAGCTCAACCGGGACAACTATGAACACTGAAGCTTTCTTT.